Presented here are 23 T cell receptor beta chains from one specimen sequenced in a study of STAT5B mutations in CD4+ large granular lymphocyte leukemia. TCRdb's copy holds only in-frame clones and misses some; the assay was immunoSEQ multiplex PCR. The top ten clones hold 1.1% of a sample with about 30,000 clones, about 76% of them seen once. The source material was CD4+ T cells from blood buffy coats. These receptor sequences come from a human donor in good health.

CDR3 DNA sequence: TGTGCCAGCAGCTTAGAAGAGGGTCAGCCCCAGCATTTT. It specifies CASSLEEGQPQHF. This chain uses TRBV7-2 with TRBJ1-5; D unclear. The CDR3 contains 13 residues. Deletions cut 1 base from V and 6 bases from J, with 7 bases between. CDR1 is SGHTA, CDR2 FQGNSA, per germline.

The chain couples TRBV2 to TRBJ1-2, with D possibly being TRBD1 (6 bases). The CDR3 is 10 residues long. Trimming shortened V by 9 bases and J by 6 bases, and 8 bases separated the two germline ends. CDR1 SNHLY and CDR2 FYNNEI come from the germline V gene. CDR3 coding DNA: TGTGCCAGAAGGACAGATGGCTACACCTTC. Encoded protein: CARRTDGYTF.

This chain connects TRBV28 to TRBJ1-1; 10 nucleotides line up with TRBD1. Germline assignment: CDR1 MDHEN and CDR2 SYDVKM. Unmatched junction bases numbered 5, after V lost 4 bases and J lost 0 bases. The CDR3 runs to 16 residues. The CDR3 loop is CASSSGTGVMNTEAFF. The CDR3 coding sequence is TGTGCCAGCAGTTCCGGGACAGGGGTCATGAACACTGAAGCTTTCTTT. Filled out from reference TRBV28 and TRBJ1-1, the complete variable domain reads DVKVTQSSRYLVKRTGEKVFLECVQDMDHENMFWYRQDPGLGLRLIYFSYDVKMKEKGDIPEGYSVSREKKERFSLILESASTNQTSMYLCASSSGTGVMNTEAFFGQGTRLTVV.

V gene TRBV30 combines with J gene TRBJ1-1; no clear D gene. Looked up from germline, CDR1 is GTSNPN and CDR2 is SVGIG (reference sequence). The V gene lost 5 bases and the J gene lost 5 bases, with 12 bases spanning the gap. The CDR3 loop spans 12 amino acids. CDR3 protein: CAWGVSGTEAFF. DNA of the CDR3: TGTGCCTGGGGGGTGTCTGGGACTGAAGCTTTCTTT.

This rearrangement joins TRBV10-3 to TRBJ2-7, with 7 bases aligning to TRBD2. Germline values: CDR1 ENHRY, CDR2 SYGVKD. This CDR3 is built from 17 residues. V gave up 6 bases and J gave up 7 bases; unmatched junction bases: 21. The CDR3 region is CAISALQGAGVPLEQYF. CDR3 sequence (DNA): TGTGCCATCAGCGCCCTCCAAGGGGCGGGAGTACCCCTGGAGCAGTACTTC.

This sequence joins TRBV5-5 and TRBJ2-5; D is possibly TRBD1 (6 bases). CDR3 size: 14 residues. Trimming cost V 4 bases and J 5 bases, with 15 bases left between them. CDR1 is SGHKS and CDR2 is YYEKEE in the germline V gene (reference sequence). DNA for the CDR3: TGTGCCAGCAGCCCGGAGGCAGGGGTGGAGACCCAGTACTTC. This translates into CASSPEAGVETQYF.

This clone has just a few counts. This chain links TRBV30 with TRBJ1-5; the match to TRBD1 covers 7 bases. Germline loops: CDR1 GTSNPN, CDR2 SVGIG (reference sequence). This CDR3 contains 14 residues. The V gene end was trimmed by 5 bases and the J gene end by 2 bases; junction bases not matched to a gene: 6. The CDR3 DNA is TGTGCCTGGTCAAGAACAGGGGGCAATCAGCCCCAGCATTTT. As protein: CAWSRTGGNQPQHF.

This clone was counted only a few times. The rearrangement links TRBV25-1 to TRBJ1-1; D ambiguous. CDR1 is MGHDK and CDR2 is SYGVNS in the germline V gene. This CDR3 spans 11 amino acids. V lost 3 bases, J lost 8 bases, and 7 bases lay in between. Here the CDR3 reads CASSDTVEAFF. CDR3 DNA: TGTGCCAGCAGTGATACGGTCGAAGCTTTCTTT.

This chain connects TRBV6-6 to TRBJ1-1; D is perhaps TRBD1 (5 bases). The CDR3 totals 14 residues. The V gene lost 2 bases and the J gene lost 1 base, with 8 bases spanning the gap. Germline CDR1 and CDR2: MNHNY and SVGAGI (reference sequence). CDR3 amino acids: CASSYADRNTEAFF. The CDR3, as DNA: TGTGCCAGCAGTTACGCCGACAGGAACACTGAAGCTTTCTTT.

Here the CDR3 DNA reads TGTGCCAGCAGGCTAGGGACAGCCCAAGAGACCCAGTACTTC. It encodes CASRLGTAQETQYF. V usage is TRBV6-1 and J usage is TRBJ2-5; 7 nucleotides align to TRBD1. The V gene's germline CDR1 is MNHNS and CDR2 SASEGT. The ends lost 6 bases at V and 1 base at J; junction bases unmatched: 5. The CDR3 has 14 amino acids.

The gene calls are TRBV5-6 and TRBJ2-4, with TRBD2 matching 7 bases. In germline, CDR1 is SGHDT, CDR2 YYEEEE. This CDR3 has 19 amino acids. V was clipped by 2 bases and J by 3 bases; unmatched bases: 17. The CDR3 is CASSFRVSLGERGKNIQYF. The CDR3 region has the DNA TGTGCCAGCAGCTTTAGGGTGTCTCTAGGGGAGCGGGGCAAAAACATTCAGTACTTC. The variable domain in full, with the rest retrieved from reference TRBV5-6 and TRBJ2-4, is DAGVTQSPTHLIKTRGQQVTLRCSPKSGHDTVSWYQQALGQGPQFIFQYYEEEERQRGNFPDRFSGHQFPNYSSELNVNALLLGDSALYLCASSFRVSLGERGKNIQYFGAGTRLSVL.

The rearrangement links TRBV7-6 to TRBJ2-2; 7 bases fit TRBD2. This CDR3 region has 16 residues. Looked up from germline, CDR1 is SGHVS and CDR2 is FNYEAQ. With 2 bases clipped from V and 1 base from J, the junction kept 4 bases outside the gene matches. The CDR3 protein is CASSLISSGNTGELFF. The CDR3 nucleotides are TGTGCCAGCAGCTTAATCTCTAGCGGGAACACCGGGGAGCTGTTTTTT.

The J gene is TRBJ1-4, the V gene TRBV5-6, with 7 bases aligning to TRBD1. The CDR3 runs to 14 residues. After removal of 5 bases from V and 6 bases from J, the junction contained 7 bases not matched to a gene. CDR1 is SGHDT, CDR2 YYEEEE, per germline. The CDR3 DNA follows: TGTGCCAGCAGGTTTCGACAGGGTGATGAAAAACTGTTTTTT. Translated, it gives CASRFRQGDEKLFF.

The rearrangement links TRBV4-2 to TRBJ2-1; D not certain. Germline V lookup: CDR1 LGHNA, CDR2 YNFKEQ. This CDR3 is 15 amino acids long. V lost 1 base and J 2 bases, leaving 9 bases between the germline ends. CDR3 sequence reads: CASSQVEITYNEQFF. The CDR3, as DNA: TGTGCCAGCAGCCAAGTAGAGATCACCTACAATGAGCAGTTCTTC.

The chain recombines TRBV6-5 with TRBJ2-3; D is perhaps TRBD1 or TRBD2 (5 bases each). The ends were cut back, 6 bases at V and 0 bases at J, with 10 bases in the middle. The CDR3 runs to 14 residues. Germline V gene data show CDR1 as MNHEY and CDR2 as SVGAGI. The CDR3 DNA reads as TGTGCCAGCAGCGAGGGGCCTAGCACAGATACGCAGTATTTT. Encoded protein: CASSEGPSTDTQYF.

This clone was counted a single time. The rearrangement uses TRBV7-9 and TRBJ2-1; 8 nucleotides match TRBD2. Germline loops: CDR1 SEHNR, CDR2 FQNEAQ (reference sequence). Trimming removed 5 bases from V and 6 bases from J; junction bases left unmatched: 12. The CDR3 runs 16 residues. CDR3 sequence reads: CASSLRGSGRGNEQFF. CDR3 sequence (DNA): TGTGCCAGCAGCCTAAGGGGCAGCGGGAGAGGCAATGAGCAGTTCTTC.

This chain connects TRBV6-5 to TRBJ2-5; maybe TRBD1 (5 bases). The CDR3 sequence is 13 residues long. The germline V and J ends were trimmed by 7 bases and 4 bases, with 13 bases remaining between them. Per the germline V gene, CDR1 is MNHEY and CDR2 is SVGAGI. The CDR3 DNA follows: TGTGCCAGCAAACTGGGGCAGGGAGAGACCCAGTACTTC. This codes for CASKLGQGETQYF.

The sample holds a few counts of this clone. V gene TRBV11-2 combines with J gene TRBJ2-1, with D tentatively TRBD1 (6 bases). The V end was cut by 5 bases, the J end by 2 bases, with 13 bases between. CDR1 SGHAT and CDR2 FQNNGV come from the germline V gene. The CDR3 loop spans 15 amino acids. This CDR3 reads CASSPQGFAYNEQFF. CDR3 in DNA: TGTGCCAGCAGCCCCCAGGGGTTTGCCTACAATGAGCAGTTCTTC.

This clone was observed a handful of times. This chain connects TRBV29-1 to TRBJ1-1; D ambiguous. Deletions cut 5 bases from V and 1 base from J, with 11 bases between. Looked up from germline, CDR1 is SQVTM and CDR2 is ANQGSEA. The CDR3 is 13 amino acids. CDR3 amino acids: CSVQWGRNTEAFF. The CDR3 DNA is TGCAGCGTTCAGTGGGGTAGGAACACTGAAGCTTTCTTT.

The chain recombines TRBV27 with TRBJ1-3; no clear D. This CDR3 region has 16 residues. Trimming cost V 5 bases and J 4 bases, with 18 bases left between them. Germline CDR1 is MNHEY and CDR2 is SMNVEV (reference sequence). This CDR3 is CASSPWPGQNGNTIYF. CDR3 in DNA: TGTGCCAGCAGTCCTTGGCCTGGGCAGAACGGAAACACCATATATTTT.

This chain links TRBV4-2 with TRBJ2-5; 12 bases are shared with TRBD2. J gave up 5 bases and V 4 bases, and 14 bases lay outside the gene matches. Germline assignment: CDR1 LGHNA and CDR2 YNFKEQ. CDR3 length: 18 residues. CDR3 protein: CASSPLGASGGAGETQYF. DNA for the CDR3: TGTGCCAGCAGCCCCCTAGGGGCTAGCGGGGGGGCGGGGGAGACCCAGTACTTC.

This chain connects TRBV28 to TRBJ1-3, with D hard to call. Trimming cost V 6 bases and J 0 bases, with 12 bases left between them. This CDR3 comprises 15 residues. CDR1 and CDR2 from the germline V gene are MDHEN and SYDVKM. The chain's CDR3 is CASSLQASSGNTIYF. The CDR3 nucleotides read TGTGCCAGCAGCCTCCAGGCGAGCTCTGGAAACACCATATATTTT.

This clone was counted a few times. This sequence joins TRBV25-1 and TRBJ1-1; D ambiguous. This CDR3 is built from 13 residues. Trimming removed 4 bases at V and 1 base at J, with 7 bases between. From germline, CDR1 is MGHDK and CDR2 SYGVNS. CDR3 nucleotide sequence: TGTGCCAGCAGTGGGAGGAGGAACACTGAAGCTTTCTTT. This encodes CASSGRRNTEAFF.